This TCR beta chain stems from a study of OX40 agonist ivuxolimab in advanced cancers. Overall study: An anti-OX40 (CD134) antibody with agonistic activity, ivuxolimab, was administered to patients. Three dose-escalation patients had partial responses: one with hepatocellular carcinoma and two with cutaneous melanoma. Whole-study results and caveats: Partial responders receiving 0.1-3.0 mg/kg showed among the lowest clonal expansion.

About this clone: Its antigen remains unknown.

Only in-frame clones appear in the TCRdb table, and some are missing; sequencing was by immunoSEQ multiplex PCR. The sample comprises approximately 34,000 clones, 81% of which are singletons, and under 1.5% rests with the top ten. V was clipped by 5 bases and J by 2 bases, with 7 bases between them. Germline V gene sequence: CDR1 WSHSY, CDR2 SAAADI. The CDR3 length is 13 residues. This specimen consisted of CD4+ or CD8+ T cells sorted from blood, obtained in a trial of the OX40 agonist ivuxolimab. The gene calls are TRBV10-2 and TRBJ1-5, with D hard to call. The TCR comes from an adult with an advanced solid tumor such as melanoma, head and neck, liver or kidney cancer. The CDR3 spells CASSWQGNQPQHF. CDR3 bases: TGCGCCAGCAGTTGGCAGGGCAATCAGCCCCAGCATTTT.